What follows is one TCR beta chain and its context. The sample is drawn from a study of blood T cell repertoires in COVID-19. Across the whole study: T cells, B-cell-depleted T cells, or PBMCs provided the cDNA or gDNA that served as material.

Profiling relied on immunoSEQ multiplex PCR, and the TCRdb table lists in-frame clones only, not all of them. Among about 76,000 clones, roughly 89% were seen once, and the ten largest hold around 7.9%. The length of the CDR3 is 13 residues. After removal of 5 bases from V and 8 bases from J, the junction contained 7 bases not matched to a gene. In germline, CDR1 is SGHTA, CDR2 FQGNSA. This sequence originates from a young man with acute or convalescent COVID-19. V usage is TRBV7-2 and J usage is TRBJ1-2, with 8 positions matching TRBD1. The sequencing input was peripheral blood. The CDR3 sequence: CASSVQGAQGYTF. Written as DNA, the CDR3 is TGTGCCAGCAGCGTCCAGGGGGCGCAGGGCTACACCTTC.